This T cell receptor beta chain was retrieved from a study of blood T cell repertoires in COVID-19. Overall study context: Samples came from the United States, Italy and Spain, spanning acute and convalescent COVID-19. The analysed material was cDNA or gDNA that came from T cells, B-cell-depleted T cells, or PBMCs.

Repertoires were generated with immunoSEQ multiplex PCR, while TCRdb's copy carries only in-frame clones and drops some. The table shows roughly 200,000 clones, with 85% to 90% occurring only once. This CDR3 is built from 13 residues. V was clipped by 5 bases and J by 4 bases, with 11 bases between them. Germline V gives CDR1 SGHTA, CDR2 FQGNSA. Sequencing was done on a sample of peripheral blood. The chain couples TRBV7-2 to TRBJ1-2, with no clear D. This sequence was found in a man between 18 and 35 years old with active or convalescent COVID-19. CDR3 bases: TGTGCCAGCAGCGTAGATGAGGGCTATGGCTACACCTTC. Protein: CASSVDEGYGYTF.